The following is a T cell receptor beta chain sequence with its context. Its antigen is currently unknown. These data originate in a study of T cell repertoires in cytomegalovirus infection. Study summary: Public TCR beta signatures were indicative of both CMV infection and a matching HLA type.

MiXCR was run by TCRdb on the reads, yielding one entry per CDR3 protein. The table records 310,000 or so distinct CDR3 sequences, approximately 25% of them present only once. Findings of the study overall: HLA-C-restricted, CMV-specific TCR beta clonotypes were dominant ex vivo. Summed frequency of shared TCR beta families picked out CMV carriers who also had the relevant HLA.

V was shortened by 0 bases and J by 3 bases, with 12 bases between the two germline ends. The CDR3 runs to 15 residues. Germline V gene lookup returns CDR1 SGHAT and CDR2 FQDESV (reference sequence). This clonotype was obtained from a human donor in good health (CMV status not recorded). Some clones in this sample may be carry-over from other donors' samples. The material sequenced was cultured PBMCs, taken from culture after CMV antigen stimulation. The rearrangement links TRBV11-1 to TRBJ2-7, with D perhaps TRBD1 or TRBD2 (5 bases each). The CDR3 loop is CASSLAGTPLYEQYF. The CDR3 DNA follows: TGTGCCAGCAGCTTAGCGGGGACGCCTCTCTACGAGCAGTACTTC. The full variable domain, rest sourced from reference TRBV11-1 and TRBJ2-7, is EAEVAQSPRYKITEKSQAVAFWCDPISGHATLYWYRQILGQGPELLVQFQDESVVDDSQLPKDRFSAERLKGVDSTLKIQPAELGDSAMYLCASSLAGTPLYEQYFGPGTRLTVT.